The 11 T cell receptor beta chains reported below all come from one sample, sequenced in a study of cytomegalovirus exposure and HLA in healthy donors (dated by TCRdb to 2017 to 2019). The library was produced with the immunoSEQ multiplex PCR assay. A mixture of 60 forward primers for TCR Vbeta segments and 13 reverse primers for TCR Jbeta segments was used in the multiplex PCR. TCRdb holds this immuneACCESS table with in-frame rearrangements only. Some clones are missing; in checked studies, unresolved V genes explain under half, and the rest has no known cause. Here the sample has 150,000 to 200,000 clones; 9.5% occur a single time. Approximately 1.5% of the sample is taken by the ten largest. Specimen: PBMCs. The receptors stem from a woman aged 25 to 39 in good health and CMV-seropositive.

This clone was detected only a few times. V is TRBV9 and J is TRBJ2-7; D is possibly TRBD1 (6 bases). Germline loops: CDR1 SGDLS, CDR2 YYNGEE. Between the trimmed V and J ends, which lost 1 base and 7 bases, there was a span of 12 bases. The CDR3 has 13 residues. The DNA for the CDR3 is TGTGCCAGCAGCGTATTGACAGGCGGAGAGCAGTACTTC. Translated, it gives CASSVLTGGEQYF.

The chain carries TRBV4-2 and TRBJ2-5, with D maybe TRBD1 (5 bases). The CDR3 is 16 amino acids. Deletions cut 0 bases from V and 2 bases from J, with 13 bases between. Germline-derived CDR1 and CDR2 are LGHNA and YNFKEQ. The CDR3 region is CASSQDKGRAQETQYF. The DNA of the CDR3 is TGTGCCAGCAGCCAAGATAAGGGCAGGGCGCAAGAGACCCAGTACTTC.

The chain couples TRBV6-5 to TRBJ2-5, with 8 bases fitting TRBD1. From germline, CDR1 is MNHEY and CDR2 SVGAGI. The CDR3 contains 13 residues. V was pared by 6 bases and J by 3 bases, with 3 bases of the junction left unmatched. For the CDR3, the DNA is TGTGCCAGCAGACGACAGGGGAAAGAGACCCAGTACTTC. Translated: CASRRQGKETQYF.

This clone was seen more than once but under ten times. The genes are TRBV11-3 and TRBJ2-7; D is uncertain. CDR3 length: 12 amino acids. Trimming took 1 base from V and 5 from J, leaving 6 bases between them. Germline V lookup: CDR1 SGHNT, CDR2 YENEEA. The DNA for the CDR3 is TGTGCCAGCAGCTTAGGGGCCCACGAGCAGTACTTC. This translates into CASSLGAHEQYF.

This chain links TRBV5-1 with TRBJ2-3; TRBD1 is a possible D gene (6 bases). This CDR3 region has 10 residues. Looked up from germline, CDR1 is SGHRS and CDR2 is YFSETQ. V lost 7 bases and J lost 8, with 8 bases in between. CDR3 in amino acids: CASLGGTQYF. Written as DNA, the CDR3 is TGCGCCAGCTTAGGGGGTACGCAGTATTTT.

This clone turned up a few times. In nucleotides, the CDR3 is TGTGCCAGCAGATGGGGAGAACGGCCCCAGCATTTT. Translation: CASRWGERPQHF. The gene calls are TRBV2 and TRBJ1-5; D is unresolved. The germline V gene encodes CDR1 SNHLY and CDR2 FYNNEI. V was clipped by 6 bases and J by 9 bases, with 12 bases between them. The length of the CDR3 is 12 residues.

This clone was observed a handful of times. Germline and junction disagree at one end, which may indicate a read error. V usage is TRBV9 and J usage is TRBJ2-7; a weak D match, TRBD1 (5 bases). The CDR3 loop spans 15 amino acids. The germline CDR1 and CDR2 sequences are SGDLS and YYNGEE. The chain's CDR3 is CTSSVDSHLGYEQYF. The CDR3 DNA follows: TGTACCAGCAGCGTTGACAGTCACCTTGGCTACGAGCAGTACTTC.

CDR3 in amino acids: CASSFQRFGQYF. The CDR3 DNA reads TGTGCCAGCAGCTTTCAGAGGTTTGGGCAGTACTTC. V is TRBV5-8 and J is TRBJ2-7; D ambiguous. Germline V CDR1 and CDR2: SGHTS, YDEGEE. The CDR3 is made up of 12 amino acids. The germline V and J ends were trimmed by 2 bases and 9 bases, with 12 bases remaining between them.

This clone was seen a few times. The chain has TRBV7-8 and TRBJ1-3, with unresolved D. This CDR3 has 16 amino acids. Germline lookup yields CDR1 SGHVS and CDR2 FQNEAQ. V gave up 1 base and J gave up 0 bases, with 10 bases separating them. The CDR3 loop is CASSLVKPSSGNTIYF. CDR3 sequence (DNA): TGTGCCAGCAGCTTAGTGAAGCCGAGCTCTGGAAACACCATATATTTT.

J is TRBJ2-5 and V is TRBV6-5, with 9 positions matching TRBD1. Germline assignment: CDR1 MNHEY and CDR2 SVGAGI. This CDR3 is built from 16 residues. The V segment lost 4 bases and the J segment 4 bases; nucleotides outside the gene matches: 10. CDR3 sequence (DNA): TGTGCCAGCAGTTTCAATCCGGGACAGGGAACAGAGACCCAGTACTTC. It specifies CASSFNPGQGTETQYF.

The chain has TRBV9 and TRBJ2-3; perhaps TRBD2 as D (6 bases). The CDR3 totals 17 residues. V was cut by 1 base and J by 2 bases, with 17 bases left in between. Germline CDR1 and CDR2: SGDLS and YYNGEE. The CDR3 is CASSVWDSGRHTDTQYF. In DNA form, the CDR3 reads TGTGCCAGCAGCGTATGGGATAGCGGCAGACACACAGATACGCAGTATTTT.